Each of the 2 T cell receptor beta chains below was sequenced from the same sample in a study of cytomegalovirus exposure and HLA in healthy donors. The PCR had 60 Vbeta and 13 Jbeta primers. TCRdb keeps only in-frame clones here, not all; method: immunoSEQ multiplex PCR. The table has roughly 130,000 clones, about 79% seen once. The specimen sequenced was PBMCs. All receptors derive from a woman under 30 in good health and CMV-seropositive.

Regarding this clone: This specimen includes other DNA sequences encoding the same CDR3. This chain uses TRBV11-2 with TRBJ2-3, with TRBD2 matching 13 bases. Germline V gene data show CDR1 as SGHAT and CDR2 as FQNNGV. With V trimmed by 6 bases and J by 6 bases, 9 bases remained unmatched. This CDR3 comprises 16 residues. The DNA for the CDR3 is TGTGCCAGCAGTTACCGGACTAGCGGGGGACGGGATACGCAGTATTTT. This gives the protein CASSYRTSGGRDTQYF.

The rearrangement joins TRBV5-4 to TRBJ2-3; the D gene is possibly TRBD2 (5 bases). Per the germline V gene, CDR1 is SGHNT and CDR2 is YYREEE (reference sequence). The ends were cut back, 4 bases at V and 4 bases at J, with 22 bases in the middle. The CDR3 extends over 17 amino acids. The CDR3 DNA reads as TGTGCCAGCAGCACACCCTCCGGGTTCCGAGGGCCAGATACGCAGTATTTT. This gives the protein CASSTPSGFRGPDTQYF. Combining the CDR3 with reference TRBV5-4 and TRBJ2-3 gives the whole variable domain ETGVTQSPTHLIKTRGQQVTLRCSSQSGHNTVSWYQQALGQGPQFIFQYYREEENGRGNFPPRFSGLQFPNYSSELNVNALELDDSALYLCASSTPSGFRGPDTQYFGPGTRLTVL.